The 20 T cell receptor beta chains in this list originate from one sample, sequenced in a study of control samples from healthy donors and cancer patients (dated by TCRdb to about 2020). The method behind the library was the immunoSEQ multiplex PCR assay. TCRdb stores this immuneACCESS table with in-frame sequences only. Part of the clones is absent; in the studies checked, under half of the shortfall reflects unresolved V genes, and no reason is known for the rest. The sample yields 120,000 to 150,000 clones; roughly 89% were counted once. In total, the top ten clones hold roughly 12% of the sample. The material sequenced was blood. The receptors derive from a young man in good health.

The rearrangement joins TRBV7-8 to TRBJ1-2, with D possibly TRBD1 on 5 matching bases. Germline CDR1 and CDR2: SGHVS and FQNEAQ. The germline V and J ends were trimmed by 2 bases and 6 bases, with 10 bases remaining between them. CDR3 size: 13 residues. CDR3 sequence reads: CASSLSGSNGYTF. The CDR3 bases are TGTGCCAGCAGCTTATCAGGGTCAAATGGCTACACCTTC. Using reference TRBV7-8 and TRBJ1-2 for the parts outside the CDR3, the full variable domain is GAGVSQSPRYKVAKRGQDVALRCDPISGHVSLFWYQQALGQGPEFLTYFQNEAQLDKSGLPSDRFFAERPEGSVSTLKIQRTQQEDSAVYLCASSLSGSNGYTFGSGTRLTVV.

This clone showed up just once. The genes are TRBV19 and TRBJ2-1; TRBD2 aligns across 9 bases. V was clipped by 6 bases and J by 5 bases; unmatched bases: 8. The CDR3 contains 15 residues. CDR1 and CDR2 (germline): LNHDA, SQIVND (reference sequence). The CDR3 loop reads CASRFSGTSHNEQFF. Written as DNA, the CDR3 is TGTGCCAGTAGATTCTCCGGGACTAGCCACAATGAGCAGTTCTTC.

V gene TRBV29-1 combines with J gene TRBJ2-5, with a weak D call TRBD2 (6 bases). Germline CDR1 SQVTM, CDR2 ANQGSEA. Trimming left V 6 bases short and J 4 bases short, with 15 bases between. The CDR3 is made up of 13 amino acids. For the CDR3, the DNA is TGCAGCGTCGGCGGGGACGTTCGAGAGACCCAGTACTTC. Translating it yields CSVGGDVRETQYF. The full variable domain, in which reference TRBV29-1 and TRBJ2-5 provide the parts outside the CDR3, is SAVISQKPSRDICQRGTSLTIQCQVDSQVTMMFWYRQQPGQSLTLIATANQGSEATYESGFVIDKFPISRPNLTFSTLTVSNMSPEDSSIYLCSVGGDVRETQYFGPGTRLLVL.

The chain recombines TRBV11-1 with TRBJ1-1; D perhaps matches TRBD1 (5 bases). The germline CDR1 and CDR2 sequences are SGHAT and FQDESV (reference sequence). This CDR3 region has 14 residues. Trimming took off 3 bases at V and 1 base at J, with 9 bases between the two ends. The CDR3 loop reads CASSLGVKNTEAFF. The DNA of the CDR3 is TGTGCCAGCAGCTTGGGGGTAAAGAACACTGAAGCTTTCTTT.

The rearrangement links TRBV29-1 to TRBJ1-4, with D hard to call. Looked up from germline, CDR1 is SQVTM and CDR2 is ANQGSEA. V gave up 4 bases and J gave up 5 bases, with 14 bases separating them. The CDR3 is 14 amino acids. The CDR3, as DNA: TGCAGCGTTGTGGAGGTTGGCGGGAATGAAAAACTGTTTTTT. Amino acid sequence: CSVVEVGGNEKLFF.

The chain combines TRBV15 with TRBJ2-1; tentative D call: TRBD2 (5 bases). The germline V and J ends were trimmed by 0 bases and 2 bases, with 11 bases remaining between them. The CDR3 sequence is 16 residues long. The germline V gene encodes CDR1 LNHNV and CDR2 YYDKDF (reference sequence). Written as DNA, the CDR3 is TGTGCCACCAGCAGAGATCGCAGCGGCCCCTACAATGAGCAGTTCTTC. Its protein is CATSRDRSGPYNEQFF.

In its sample, this clone was seen once. This chain joins TRBV25-1 and TRBJ2-1; 9 bases are shared with TRBD2. The CDR3 extends over 18 amino acids. The germline gives CDR1 MGHDK, CDR2 SYGVNS. V gave up 1 base and J gave up 0 bases; unmatched junction bases: 7. CDR3 in amino acids: CASSESPSGIVSYNEQFF. CDR3 bases: TGTGCCAGCAGTGAATCCCCTAGCGGGATTGTCTCCTACAATGAGCAGTTCTTC.

V usage is TRBV29-1 and J usage is TRBJ1-1; D might be TRBD1 (5 bases). The germline CDR1 and CDR2 sequences are SQVTM and ANQGSEA. The ends were cut back, 3 bases at V and 5 bases at J, with 13 bases in the middle. This CDR3 contains 13 residues. DNA of the CDR3: TGCAGCGTTGATTCCCAGGGAGTTACTGAAGCTTTCTTT. It encodes CSVDSQGVTEAFF.

This clone was seen just once. The chain combines TRBV21-1 with TRBJ1-2. TRBV21-1 counts as a pseudogene. There are 14 residues in the CDR3. The CDR3 DNA reads TGTGCCAGCAGCAAAGAGGTAGGGTACTATGGCTACACCTTC. This encodes CASSKEVGYYGYTF.

The CDR3 region has the DNA TGTGCCAGCAGCCCACACCGGGAGGAGACCCAGTACTTC. Protein product: CASSPHREETQYF. The chain links TRBV7-2 to TRBJ2-5; a weak D match, TRBD2 (6 bases). This CDR3 spans 13 amino acids. Trimming cost V 5 bases and J 5 bases, with 12 bases left between them. Germline CDR1 and CDR2: SGHTA and FQGNSA.

J is TRBJ2-7 and V is TRBV10-3, with 9 bases that match TRBD1. Germline-derived CDR1 and CDR2 are ENHRY and SYGVKD. The CDR3 totals 15 residues. After removal of 6 bases from V and 3 bases from J, the junction contained 9 bases not matched to a gene. CDR3 in amino acids: CAISDNRGPFYEQYF. CDR3 in DNA: TGTGCCATCAGCGATAACAGGGGGCCCTTCTACGAGCAGTACTTC.

CDR3 sequence: CSVADWASPGWEKLFF. CDR3 sequence (DNA): TGCAGCGTTGCTGACTGGGCGAGCCCAGGTTGGGAAAAACTGTTTTTT. The chain links TRBV29-1 to TRBJ1-4; no reliable D call. CDR3 size: 16 residues. Germline V CDR1 and CDR2: SQVTM, ANQGSEA. V lost 4 bases to trimming and J lost 8 bases, with 23 bases between them.

V is TRBV18 and J is TRBJ1-6; D is unclear. The CDR3 runs to 13 residues. The V end lost 4 bases, the J end lost 5 bases, and 6 bases lay between the germline ends. Germline CDR1 and CDR2: KGHSH and LQKENI. Here the CDR3 DNA reads TGTGCCAGCTCACTTGCACATAATTCACCCCTCCACTTT. Translating gives CASSLAHNSPLHF.

This rearrangement joins TRBV7-6 to TRBJ2-5; possibly TRBD2 for D (5 bases). Germline V gene sequence: CDR1 SGHVS, CDR2 FNYEAQ. The CDR3 extends over 15 amino acids. V lost 2 bases and J lost 5, with 15 bases in between. The CDR3, as DNA: TGTGCCAGCAGCTTATCAGCCGGGGATTTGGAGACCCAGTACTTC. The encoded protein is CASSLSAGDLETQYF.

The J gene is TRBJ1-2, the V gene TRBV28, with D hard to call. The V gene's germline CDR1 is MDHEN and CDR2 SYDVKM. Trimming removed 2 bases at V and 0 bases at J, with 7 bases between. CDR3 length: 14 amino acids. CDR3 in DNA: TGTGCCAGCAGTTTAGTAGGGACTAACTATGGCTACACCTTC. Encoded protein: CASSLVGTNYGYTF.

This chain links TRBV7-9 with TRBJ1-4, with D possibly matching TRBD1 (5 bases). V was trimmed by 3 bases and J by 5 bases, leaving 13 bases between them. Germline V lookup: CDR1 SEHNR, CDR2 FQNEAQ (reference sequence). The CDR3 runs to 15 residues. CDR3 nucleotide sequence: TGTGCCAGCAGCTTGGTCAGACAGACAAATGAAAAACTGTTTTTT. It specifies CASSLVRQTNEKLFF.

The chain joins TRBV2 to TRBJ2-4, with a possible D match to TRBD2 (7 bases). CDR1 is SNHLY, CDR2 FYNNEI, per germline. CDR3 length: 16 residues. V was shortened by 0 bases and J by 7 bases, with 16 bases between the two germline ends. This CDR3 is CASSEAGGGAMNIQYF. CDR3 coding DNA: TGTGCCAGCAGTGAAGCAGGGGGAGGGGCGATGAACATTCAGTACTTC.

This rearrangement joins TRBV29-1 to TRBJ2-1; possibly TRBD2 for D (5 bases). This CDR3 spans 14 amino acids. CDR1 SQVTM and CDR2 ANQGSEA come from the germline V gene. Trimming removed 6 bases from V and 6 bases from J, with 18 bases in between. The CDR3 is CSVEGSRDSNEQFF. CDR3 nucleotide sequence: TGCAGCGTCGAGGGTAGCAGAGACTCCAATGAGCAGTTCTTC.

The J gene is TRBJ1-6, the V gene TRBV9; 8 positions agree with TRBD1. With 0 bases clipped from V and 9 bases from J, the junction kept 2 bases outside the gene matches. CDR1 SGDLS and CDR2 YYNGEE come from the germline V gene. There are 14 residues in the CDR3. CDR3 sequence: CASSVGTGFSPLHF. The CDR3 DNA follows: TGTGCCAGCAGCGTAGGGACAGGGTTTTCACCCCTCCACTTT. The whole variable domain, remainder taken from reference TRBV9 and TRBJ1-6, is DSGVTQTPKHLITATGQRVTLRCSPRSGDLSVYWYQQSLDQGLQFLIQYYNGEERAKGNILERFSAQQFPDLHSELNLSSLELGDSALYFCASSVGTGFSPLHFGNGTRLTVT.

The rearrangement joins TRBV5-4 to TRBJ2-2; 7 nucleotides match TRBD2. This CDR3 has 14 residues. Looked up from germline, CDR1 is SGHNT and CDR2 is YYREEE (reference sequence). Trimming cost V 4 bases and J 4 bases; bases outside gene matches: 4. CDR3 nucleotide sequence: TGTGCCAGCAGCCCCGGGACTACCACCGGGGAGCTGTTTTTT. This gives the protein CASSPGTTTGELFF.